Presented here are 2 T cell receptor beta chains from one specimen sequenced in a study of T cells in Graves' hyperthyroidism and ophthalmopathy. TCR beta CDR3 regions were amplified from RNA. The HTBI set primed first-round TCR CDR3 RT-PCR. MiXCR, applied by TCRdb to the multiplex PCR reads, yields one record per CDR3 protein. The repertoire has some 550,000 distinct CDR3 sequences, about a sixth of them found once; the top ten carry less than 3.5%. The sample comprised blood. These receptors all come from a woman in her thirties or forties with Graves' ophthalmopathy.

The chain employs TRBV11-1 and TRBJ2-1, with TRBD2 identical over 8 bases. CDR3 size: 15 residues. J gave up 5 bases and V 1 base, and 4 bases lay outside the gene matches. Looked up from germline, CDR1 is SGHAT and CDR2 is FQDESV (reference sequence). This chain's CDR3 is CASSLVVAGNNEQFF. CDR3 nucleotide sequence: TGTGCCAGCAGCTTAGTGGTAGCGGGGAACAATGAGCAGTTCTTC.

Ten or more counts support this clonotype. J is TRBJ2-5 and V is TRBV11-2, with D tentatively TRBD1 or TRBD2 (6 bases each). Trimming removed 5 bases from V and 6 bases from J, with 13 bases in between. This CDR3 is 13 amino acids long. Germline lookup yields CDR1 SGHAT and CDR2 FQNNGV. As DNA, the CDR3 is TGTGCCAGCAGCCCTGGAGGGGGGCAGACCCAGTACTTC. This sequence encodes CASSPGGGQTQYF.